The rows below give T cell receptor beta chains drawn from one sample of a study of blood T cell repertoires in COVID-19. Measured with immunoSEQ multiplex PCR; TCRdb has only the in-frame clones, and not every one. The top ten clones hold over 1.5% of a sample with a few hundred thousand clones, about 87% of them seen once. Sequencing used peripheral blood. These receptors originate from a man aged 70-80 years with acute or convalescent COVID-19. The CDR3 runs from the conserved cysteine through the conserved F or W. D genes are given only for firm matches. Clone size is not always given. Where it is, it says once, few, many or a class for expanded clones.

size: NA; J: TRBJ2-1; D: NA; V: TRBV29-1; CDR3: CSTSNRDVYNEQFF; DNA: TGCAGCACTTCAAACAGGGACGTTTACAATGAGCAGTTCTTC
size: NA; J: TRBJ2-2; D: TRBD1; V: TRBV6-5; CDR3: CASSSGGSTGELFF; DNA: TGTGCCAGCAGTTCAGGGGGTAGCACCGGGGAGCTGTTTTTT
size: few; J: TRBJ2-7; D: TRBD1; V: TRBV9; CDR3: CASSVGWSGTGGGEQYF; DNA: TGTGCCAGCAGCGTCGGCTGGTCCGGGACAGGGGGCGGCGAGCAGTACTTC
size: NA; J: TRBJ2-1; D: TRBD2; V: TRBV28; CDR3: CASRRTSDSSYNEQFF; DNA: TGTGCCAGCAGACGGACTAGCGACTCTTCCTACAATGAGCAGTTCTTC
size: NA; J: TRBJ1-1; D: TRBD1; V: TRBV5-1; CDR3: CASSLEQGSPEAFF; DNA: TGCGCCAGCAGCTTGGAACAGGGGTCCCCCGAAGCTTTCTTT
size: NA; J: TRBJ2-5; D: TRBD2; V: TRBV28; CDR3: CASSLTSGRAPRQETQYF; DNA: TGTGCCAGCAGTCTCACTAGCGGGAGGGCTCCGCGCCAAGAGACCCAGTACTTC
size: NA; J: TRBJ1-5; D: NA; V: TRBV18; CDR3: CASSSSDRVGPQHF; DNA: TGTGCCAGCTCATCTAGCGACCGGGTAGGGCCCCAGCATTTT
size: NA; J: TRBJ1-5; D: NA; V: TRBV28; CDR3: CASSSQGGVQPQHF; DNA: TGTGCCAGCAGTTCTCAGGGCGGCGTTCAGCCCCAGCATTTT
size: NA; J: TRBJ2-2; D: TRBD2; V: TRBV18; CDR3: CASSLAGTGELFF; DNA: TGTGCCAGCTCACTAGCGGGAACCGGGGAGCTGTTTTTT
size: NA; J: TRBJ1-4; D: NA; V: TRBV18; CDR3: CASSRQGPQLTEKLFF; DNA: TGTGCCAGCTCCCGGCAGGGGCCACAGTTGACTGAAAAACTGTTTTTT
size: NA; J: TRBJ2-5; D: TRBD1; V: TRBV10-3; CDR3: CAIRLGQAEETQYF; DNA: TGTGCCATCAGACTCGGACAGGCGGAGGAGACCCAGTACTTC
size: few; J: TRBJ2-2; D: TRBD2; V: TRBV7-8; CDR3: CASSPSLAGGTGELFF; DNA: TGTGCCAGCAGCCCGTCCCTAGCGGGAGGGACCGGGGAGCTGTTTTTT
size: NA; J: TRBJ2-3; D: TRBD2; V: TRBV28; CDR3: CASSFSLAGNTDTQYF; DNA: TGTGCCAGCAGTTTTTCACTAGCGGGGAACACAGATACGCAGTATTTT
size: NA; J: TRBJ1-4; D: TRBD1; V: TRBV18; CDR3: CASSPLYFDRGRRGEKLFF; DNA: TGTGCCAGCTCACCACTGTACTTCGACAGGGGGCGTCGGGGTGAAAAACTGTTTTTT
size: NA; J: TRBJ2-5; D: TRBD2; V: TRBV5-1; CDR3: CASSPGGRETQYF; DNA: TGCGCCAGCAGCCCGGGAGGGCGAGAGACCCAGTACTTC
size: NA; J: TRBJ1-5; D: NA; V: TRBV5-1; CDR3: CASSPGGGDQPQHF; DNA: TGCGCCAGCAGCCCCGGGGGAGGGGATCAGCCCCAGCATTTT
size: NA; J: TRBJ2-2; D: TRBD2; V: TRBV3-1/TRBV3-2; CDR3: CASSQEKLGGSGELFF; DNA: TGTGCCAGCAGCCAAGAGAAGTTGGGGGGGTCCGGGGAGCTGTTTTTT
size: NA; J: TRBJ2-7; D: NA; V: TRBV21-1; CDR3: CASSIRDRVRSYEQYF; DNA: TGTGCCAGCAGCATCCGGGACAGGGTTAGGTCCTACGAGCAGTACTTC
size: NA; J: TRBJ1-2; D: TRBD1; V: TRBV7-9; CDR3: CASSLSRGQGMRGYTF; DNA: TGTGCCAGCAGCTTATCGAGGGGACAGGGGATGCGTGGCTACACCTTC
size: NA; J: TRBJ2-1; D: TRBD2; V: TRBV7-3; CDR3: CASSPRLAGGAYNEQFF; DNA: TGTGCCAGCAGCCCACGACTAGCGGGAGGAGCCTACAATGAGCAGTTCTTC
size: NA; J: TRBJ2-7; D: TRBD1; V: TRBV30; CDR3: CAWRGGQGSLYEQYF; DNA: TGTGCCTGGAGAGGAGGACAGGGGTCTCTCTACGAGCAGTACTTC
size: NA; J: TRBJ2-2; D: NA; V: TRBV9; CDR3: CASSVLASRELFF; DNA: TGTGCCAGCAGCGTATTAGCCAGTCGGGAGCTGTTTTTT
size: NA; J: TRBJ1-1; D: NA; V: TRBV9; CDR3: CASSGTGFTEAFF; DNA: TGTGCCAGCAGCGGCACAGGGTTCACTGAAGCTTTCTTT
size: once; J: TRBJ2-7; D: TRBD2; V: TRBV18; CDR3: CASRPSSGHPGGYF; DNA: TGTGCCAGCCGCCCCTCTAGCGGCCACCCCGGTGGGTACTTC
size: NA; J: TRBJ2-2; D: TRBD2; V: TRBV5-4; CDR3: CASSPGLAGAGNTGELFF; DNA: TGTGCCAGCAGCCCGGGACTAGCGGGAGCTGGGAACACCGGGGAGCTGTTTTTT
size: NA; J: TRBJ2-2; D: TRBD1; V: TRBV19; CDR3: CASGSDRVANTGELFF; DNA: TGTGCCAGTGGATCGGACAGGGTGGCGAACACCGGGGAGCTGTTTTTT
size: NA; J: TRBJ1-1; D: TRBD1; V: TRBV6-2/TRBV6-3; CDR3: CASSYSNTWTGGTEAFF; DNA: TGTGCCAGCAGTTACTCGAATACGTGGACAGGGGGGACTGAAGCTTTCTTT
size: once; J: TRBJ1-6; D: TRBD1; V: TRBV19; CDR3: CAGGTGFSAPLHF; DNA: TGTGCCGGCGGGACAGGGTTTTCAGCACCCCTCCACTTT
size: NA; J: TRBJ2-5; D: TRBD2; V: TRBV5-1; CDR3: CASSLGSSGQETQYF; DNA: TGCGCCAGCAGCTTGGGGTCTAGCGGACAAGAGACCCAGTACTTC
size: NA; J: TRBJ2-1; D: NA; V: TRBV24-1; CDR3: CATSGLGSSNEQFF; DNA: TGTGCCACCAGTGGGTTAGGGAGCTCCAATGAGCAGTTCTTC
size: NA; J: TRBJ2-1; D: NA; V: TRBV21-1; CDR3: CASSKLPGCGPTNPYNEQFF; DNA: TGTGCCAGCAGCAAACTCCCGGGGTGTGGACCGACCAACCCCTACAATGAGCAGTTCTTC
size: NA; J: TRBJ2-5; D: NA; V: TRBV11-3; CDR3: CASSRGGQETQYF; DNA: TGTGCCAGCAGCCGGGGAGGTCAAGAGACCCAGTACTTC
size: NA; J: TRBJ2-5; D: NA; V: TRBV4-1; CDR3: CASRGTAKETQYF; DNA: TGCGCCAGCAGAGGGACTGCAAAAGAGACCCAGTACTTC
size: NA; J: TRBJ1-5; D: NA; V: TRBV28; CDR3: CASSPAESILSQPQHF; DNA: TGTGCCAGCAGTCCCGCCGAATCTATCTTAAGCCAGCCCCAGCATTTT
size: NA; J: TRBJ2-1; D: NA; V: TRBV7-6; CDR3: CASSLSSPSGDEQFF; DNA: TGTGCCAGCAGCTTAAGTTCGCCTTCGGGAGATGAGCAGTTCTTC
size: NA; J: TRBJ1-5; D: NA; V: TRBV6-5; CDR3: CASSRVGGDQPQHF; DNA: TGTGCCAGCAGCCGTGTGGGGGGGGATCAGCCCCAGCATTTT
size: NA; J: TRBJ1-2; D: TRBD1; V: TRBV6-2/TRBV6-3; CDR3: CASSQGAWTANYGYTF; DNA: TGTGCCAGCAGTCAGGGGGCATGGACGGCTAACTATGGCTACACCTTC